This record covers a single T cell receptor (beta chain). The protocol was immunoSEQ multiplex PCR, while the TCRdb copy is restricted to in-frame clones and leaves out a portion. The table records tens of thousands of clones, approximately 89% of them present only once. The data were obtained in a study of control samples from healthy donors and cancer patients. Trimming shortened V by 5 bases and J by 3 bases, and 10 bases separated the two germline ends. This CDR3 has 14 amino acids. CDR1 and CDR2 from the germline V gene are SEHNR and FQNEAQ (reference sequence). Sequenced sample: blood. The chain couples TRBV7-9 to TRBJ2-2; TRBD2 might be the D (5 bases). The clonotype comes from a man aged 50 to 60 in good health. CDR3 bases: TGTGCCAGCAGCCAGGCGCGGGACACCGGGGAGCTGTTTTTT. Translated: CASSQARDTGELFF.